This T cell receptor beta chain emerged from a study of CD8 T cells in Susac syndrome. The RNA input was roughly 0.45 to 1 ug, and it was reverse transcribed with random hexamers. Amplification of TCR beta CDR3 by immunoSEQ multiplex PCR spanned 54 Vbeta and 13 Jbeta. MiXCR, applied by TCRdb to the immunoSEQ multiplex PCR reads, yields one record per CDR3 protein. This sample has about 180,000 distinct CDR3 sequences, with under 95% found just once. Germline lookup yields CDR1 MGHRA and CDR2 YSYEKL. This CDR3 has 17 amino acids. V dropped 4 bases and J dropped 4; count of bases not matched to a gene: 10. Remarks on this clonotype: As yet, its antigen is unknown.

Overall study findings and caveats: The study recognized that the number of individuals in its TCR sequencing and HLA analysis was relatively small.

The clonotype originates from a human donor with multiple sclerosis. Sequenced sample: CD4+ T cells from PBMCs. J is TRBJ2-6 and V is TRBV4-1; 7 positions match TRBD2. The CDR3 spells CASSRDGGVSGANVLTF. The CDR3 coding sequence is TGCGCCAGCAGCCGCGATGGGGGGGTTTCAGGGGCCAACGTCCTGACTTTC.